This T cell receptor (beta chain) was documented in a study of shared clonotypes between healthy human individuals (dated by TCRdb to about 2020). About the full investigation: Three men and a couple of women, aged 18 to 49 years, made up the cohort. Per donor, three plates each were used for CD4 naive and CD4 memory, two for CD8 naive, and one for CD8 memory. The study deeply sequenced blood TCR repertoires of about five healthy adults to estimate repertoire size and the extent of clonotype sharing between individuals. To increase sequencing depth and limit assay-specific biases, TCR repertoire library preparation and sequencing were carried out by different laboratories using diverse techniques. Between about 0.9 and 9 billion PBMCs per donor were obtained by leukapheresis.

Here V drops 3 bases and J drops 4 bases, and the junction holds 8 bases not matched to any gene. For CDR1 and CDR2, the germline V gene (reference sequence) lists LNHDA and SQIVND. Inclusive of the bounding cysteine and phenylalanine, the CDR3 is 15 residues long. Only the CDR3 DNA is retained, 45 bases long and in frame from the first base. What the work shows at the level of the full study, not this receptor alone: Higher generation probabilities were observed for clonotypes shared by all four sorted-subset donors than for non-shared clonotypes. Only blood was sampled, and tissue TCR repertoires likely differ from those in blood. Incomplete sequencing was indicated by rarefaction of sorted-subset datasets, despite the large sequencing depth. Based on pairwise subsampling, the degree of clonotype sharing among donors was expected to be affected by sequencing depth. Larger estimated clonotype richness was generally found for naive subsets than for memory subsets. The small number of donors limited the genetic and exposure-history diversity represented. Sharing across several donors was observed for approximately 5% of naive CD4, 3.5% of naive CD8, roughly 2.3% of memory CD4, and about 0.38% of memory CD8 clonotypes.

Donors were healthy HIV-negative adults with no recently reported acute infections or vaccinations. All donors were Caucasian adults living in Nashville, Tennessee, USA. CD4+ T cells were enriched through magnetic negative selection, after which naive cells were positively selected on CD45RA and the remaining negative fraction served as the memory subset. Blood was collected by leukapheresis, and PBMCs were isolated by Ficoll-Histopaque density gradient centrifugation and then cryopreserved in liquid nitrogen vapor phase. Purity and quantity of every magnetically sorted T cell population were checked by analytical flow cytometry. From each sorted fraction, genomic DNA was isolated and quantified by UV absorbance on a Nanodrop 2000c. This clone has a handful of counts. The target of this receptor is not known. Base qualities were left out, and no much larger clone turns up one base away. Using the deep immunoSEQ assay, multiplex PCR amplified TCR CDR3 regions from genomic DNA. For each cell subset, the extracted genomic DNA was distributed evenly across all wells of several immunoSEQ 96-well plates, and each plate served as one replicate. For sorted subsets, around 0.2 ug of genomic DNA, equivalent to about 30,000 T cell genomes, went into each replicate PCR. Purified libraries were measured with a Qubit 3.0 fluorometer, size-checked on a Bioanalyzer 2100, and measured again with the KAPA Library Quantification kit. Each immunoSEQ 96-well plate was sequenced on its own single-read 150-cycle Illumina NextSeq 550 flow cell. The original methods were these. The immunoSEQ output contained only junctional sequences without quality scores, so filtering could not match that applied to full-length reads. Sequences were annotated with PyIR, a Python wrapper for IgBLAST v1.9, using IMGT germline references to assign V/J genes and CDR3. Reads with weak V/J assignments (E-value above 1e-6), missing CDR3, stop codons, out-of-frame junctions, or ambiguous translated residues were removed. A V3J clonotype was defined by an identical inferred V gene, J gene, and CDR3 amino acid sequence. Percentage overlap between repertoires was calculated by dividing the number of shared unique clonotypes by the size of the smaller repertoire. Repertoire richness was assessed with RTK rarefaction, the Chao1 estimator, and Recon v2.1 estimates of unobserved clonotypes. Generation probabilities were computed with OLGA for all TCRbeta clonotypes obtained by the gDNA method from several donors. TCRdb holds this immuneACCESS table with in-frame rearrangements only. Some clones are missing; in checked studies, unresolved V genes explain under half, and the rest has no known cause. The V and J calls and clone size are taken from that table; D and trimming were inferred from the DNA. This sample is represented by 850,000 to 1,200,000 clones; 60% to 80% of them were singletons. Together, the top ten hold about 1.5% of the sample.

Sequencing was performed on memory CD4+ T cells sorted from blood. Read against the paper, the sample's cell subset or site label means: CD45RA-negative fraction. The clonotype was recovered from a man between 18 and 29 years old in good health. The rearranged chain carries TRBV19 and TRBJ2-7, with TRBD1 identical over 8 junction bases. The nucleotide sequence reads TGTGCCAGTAGTATCCGACAGGGGCAAGGATACGAGCAGTACTTC. It is translated as CASSIRQGQGYEQYF.